This T cell receptor (beta chain) was captured by sequencing in a study of shared clonotypes between healthy human individuals (dated by TCRdb to about 2020). For context, the study as a whole: The cohort included three men and a couple of women between 18 and 49 years of age. Blood TCR repertoires of several healthy adults were deeply sequenced to estimate repertoire size and the extent of clonotype sharing between individuals. To increase sequencing depth and limit assay-specific biases, TCR repertoire library preparation and sequencing were carried out by different laboratories using diverse techniques. Between about 0.9 and 10 billion PBMCs per donor were obtained by leukapheresis.

In regard to this clone: It has no known antigen specificity. One base away there is no much larger clone; base qualities are not given. Other nucleotide sequences in the sample specify the same CDR3.

TCR CDR3 regions were amplified from genomic DNA by multiplex PCR using the deep immunoSEQ assay. Genomic DNA extracted from each cell subset was distributed evenly over all wells of several immunoSEQ 96-well plates, and each plate served as one replicate. For unsorted PBMC, 250 to 350 ng genomic DNA, equal to 25,000 to 35,000 T cell genomes, was loaded into each replicate PCR. Ten immunoSEQ deep assay plates were used to sequence unsorted PBMC genomic DNA. The purified libraries were quantified using a Qubit 3.0 fluorometer, sized with a Bioanalyzer 2100, and then quantified again using the KAPA Library Quantification kit. Every immunoSEQ 96-well plate was sequenced on a separate single-read 150-cycle Illumina NextSeq 550 flow cell. The authors' analysis ran thus. Because the immunoSEQ output held only junctional sequences and lacked quality scores, the filtering could not match the filtering applied to full-length reads. Sequences were annotated with PyIR, a Python wrapper for IgBLAST v1.9, and V/J genes and CDR3 were assigned using IMGT germline references. Any read was removed if the V/J assignment was weak (E-value above 1e-6), the CDR3 was missing, or the read contained stop codons, out-of-frame junctions, or ambiguous translated residues. V3J clonotypes were defined as sequences sharing an identical inferred V gene, J gene, and CDR3 amino acid sequence. Percentage overlap between repertoires was computed as shared unique clonotypes divided by the size of the smaller repertoire. RTK rarefaction, the Chao1 estimator, and Recon v2.1 estimates of unobserved clonotypes were used to assess repertoire richness. The immuneACCESS repertoire file appears here via TCRdb, limited to in-frame rearrangements. These files lack a portion of the clones; in checked studies, under half of the deficit traces to unresolved V genes, and the cause of the others is not known. V and J calls plus clone size are reproduced from that table; the DNA served to infer D and trimming. The table for this sample lists about 490,000 clones; around 73% of them were counted only once. Jointly, the top ten make up about 12% of the sample.

The research as a whole found: The genetic and exposure-history diversity represented was limited by the small number of donors. Pairwise subsampling led to the expectation that sequencing depth would affect the degree of clonotype sharing among donors. Sampling was limited to blood, and TCR repertoires in tissue likely differ from TCR repertoires in blood.

The CDR3 runs 13 amino acids, cysteine and phenylalanine included. Left in the record is the CDR3 DNA by itself, 39 bases read in frame from the first base. Trimming costs V 2 bases and J 5 bases, and their ends lie 9 bases apart. CDR1 and CDR2 are read off the germline V gene as MDHEN and SYDVKM. Donors were healthy HIV-negative adults with no recently reported acute infections or vaccinations. Every donor was a Caucasian adult living in Nashville, Tennessee, USA. For unsorted samples, tens of millions of PBMCs were counted and genomic DNA was extracted with the QIAamp DNA Blood Mini kit. Blood was collected by leukapheresis, and PBMCs were isolated by Ficoll-Histopaque density gradient centrifugation and then cryopreserved in liquid nitrogen vapor phase.

This chain joins TRBV28 to TRBJ1-2; the D segment cannot be called with confidence. Specimen: PBMCs. The origin of this receptor is a woman in her forties in good health. Some clones in this sample may be carry-over from other donors' samples. The CDR3 region: CASSLGSSYGYTF. The bases are TGTGCCAGCAGTTTAGGCTCTAGTTATGGCTACACCTTC.